Described below is a single T cell receptor beta chain sequence and its context. No antigen is known for it. The primer mix had 60 Vbeta and 13 Jbeta primers. Measured with immunoSEQ multiplex PCR; TCRdb has only the in-frame clones, and not every one. The sample holds under 35,000 clones, about three fifths seen once. The record originates from a study of cytomegalovirus exposure and HLA in healthy donors. General study points: It was confirmed in vitro that a few of the CMV-associated chains were specific for CMV antigens. Available immune exposure information was restricted to CMV serostatus only.

Germline trimming cut 5 bases from V and 2 bases from J; bases unmatched to any gene: 6. Germline CDR1 reads LNHDA; CDR2 reads SQIVND (reference sequence). The CDR3 sequence is 15 residues long. The sequenced sample consisted of PBMCs. The chain uses TRBV19 and TRBJ1-5, with 7 nucleotides matching TRBD1. This TCR derives from a male donor in good health and CMV-seropositive. The CDR3 region is CASSFAQGGNQPQHF. As DNA, the CDR3 is TGTGCCAGTAGTTTCGCCCAGGGGGGCAATCAGCCCCAGCATTTT.